A single sample is the source of the 10 T cell receptor beta chains below, sequenced in a study of yellow fever vaccine responses in identical twins. From the RT-PCR reads, TCRdb called clonotypes with MiXCR, one entry per CDR3 protein. Of about 3,500 distinct CDR3 sequences in the sample, over 65% were seen once. Source: T cells from blood (PBMCs), unsorted or a sorted subset (not recorded which), taken before or after yellow fever vaccination (not recorded which). All receptors come from a woman younger than 35 who received the yellow fever vaccine.

In this sample, this clonotype turned up once. The gene calls are TRBV5-6 and TRBJ2-3, with TRBD1 matching over 11 bases. From germline, CDR1 is SGHDT and CDR2 YYEEEE. The CDR3 contains 15 residues. The V gene end was trimmed by 4 bases and the J gene end by 2 bases; junction bases not matched to a gene: 3. In DNA, the CDR3 is TGTGCCAGCAGCCTGGGACAGGGGGTCACAGATACGCAGTATTTT. Amino acids: CASSLGQGVTDTQYF.

This rearrangement joins TRBV11-2 to TRBJ2-2; D ambiguous. The CDR3 totals 10 residues. V was pared by 8 bases and J by 6 bases, with 4 bases between. Germline V gene sequence: CDR1 SGHAT, CDR2 FQNNGV. Here the CDR3 DNA reads TGTGCCAGCGAGGCCGGGGAGCTGTTTTTT. Residues: CASEAGELFF.

The sample holds one count of this clonotype. The chain joins TRBV5-1 to TRBJ2-5, with a possible D match to TRBD1 (5 bases). The CDR3 runs to 14 residues. The V gene lost 4 bases and the J gene lost 1 base, with 11 bases spanning the gap. CDR1 is SGHRS, CDR2 YFSETQ, per germline. CDR3 protein: CASSPQGIQETQYF. The CDR3 DNA follows: TGCGCCAGCAGCCCGCAGGGAATCCAAGAGACCCAGTACTTC. The variable domain in full, completed from reference TRBV5-1 and TRBJ2-5, reads KAGVTQTPRYLIKTRGQQVTLSCSPISGHRSVSWYQQTPGQGLQFLFEYFSETQRNKGNFPGRFSGRQFSNSRSEMNVSTLELGDSALYLCASSPQGIQETQYFGPGTRLLVL.

The chain combines TRBV13 with TRBJ2-1; perhaps D is TRBD1 or TRBD2 (5 bases each). With 0 bases removed from V and 6 bases from J, the gap between germline ends came to 12 bases. The CDR3 spans 15 residues. Looked up from germline, CDR1 is PRHDT and CDR2 is FYEKMQ (reference sequence). The CDR3, as DNA: TGTGCCAGCAGCTTAGGCGGGGCTTCCCTCAATGAGCAGTTCTTC. Translation: CASSLGGASLNEQFF.

This chain links TRBV9 with TRBJ2-7; the match to TRBD2 covers 9 bases. V was pared by 5 bases and J by 5 bases, with 8 bases of the junction left unmatched. CDR3 length: 14 residues. Germline values: CDR1 SGDLS, CDR2 YYNGEE. Here the CDR3 reads CASSPSGAGNEQYF. In DNA form, the CDR3 reads TGTGCCAGCAGTCCTAGCGGGGCAGGCAACGAGCAGTACTTC.

The J gene is TRBJ2-1, the V gene TRBV11-2; 13 positions match TRBD2. From germline, CDR1 is SGHAT and CDR2 FQNNGV. V shed 1 base, J shed 7 bases, and the junction held 10 bases outside the gene matches. The CDR3 has 18 amino acids. The CDR3 sequence is CASSLGRPGLAGVNEQFF. CDR3 sequence (DNA): TGTGCCAGCAGCTTAGGACGGCCTGGACTAGCGGGAGTTAATGAGCAGTTCTTC.

V and J are TRBV9 and TRBJ2-7, with D perhaps given as TRBD1 or TRBD2 (5 bases each). This CDR3 contains 12 residues. CDR1 and CDR2 (germline): SGDLS, YYNGEE. V dropped 3 bases and J dropped 3 bases, with 7 bases sitting between them. Here the CDR3 DNA reads TGTGCCAGCAGCGGGGACGGCTACGAGCAGTACTTC. It codes for CASSGDGYEQYF.

The gene calls are TRBV18 and TRBJ2-4, with 9 bases fitting TRBD1. The ends lost 4 bases at V and 6 bases at J; junction bases unmatched: 4. CDR3 length: 14 residues. Per germline, CDR1 KGHSH and CDR2 LQKENI. The CDR3 DNA follows: TGTGCCAGCTCACTTACAGGGGGCTCAAACATTCAGTACTTC. It encodes CASSLTGGSNIQYF.

J is TRBJ2-2 and V is TRBV4-3; TRBD1 matches at 10 bases. Germline assignment: CDR1 LGHNA and CDR2 YSLEER. This CDR3 spans 19 amino acids. V was clipped by 0 bases and J by 7 bases; unmatched bases: 14. The CDR3 reads CASSQESPPTGGVGGELFF. The CDR3 region has the DNA TGCGCCAGCAGCCAAGAATCCCCTCCGACAGGGGGCGTCGGCGGGGAGCTGTTTTTT.

This sequence joins TRBV29-1 and TRBJ1-1; no clear D gene. The CDR3 contains 13 residues. CDR1 is SQVTM, CDR2 ANQGSEA, per germline. Trimming cost V 7 bases and J 6 bases, with 18 bases left between them. The CDR3 is CSGAGLTHPEAFF. The CDR3 nucleotides read TGCAGCGGAGCGGGGTTGACTCATCCTGAAGCTTTCTTT.